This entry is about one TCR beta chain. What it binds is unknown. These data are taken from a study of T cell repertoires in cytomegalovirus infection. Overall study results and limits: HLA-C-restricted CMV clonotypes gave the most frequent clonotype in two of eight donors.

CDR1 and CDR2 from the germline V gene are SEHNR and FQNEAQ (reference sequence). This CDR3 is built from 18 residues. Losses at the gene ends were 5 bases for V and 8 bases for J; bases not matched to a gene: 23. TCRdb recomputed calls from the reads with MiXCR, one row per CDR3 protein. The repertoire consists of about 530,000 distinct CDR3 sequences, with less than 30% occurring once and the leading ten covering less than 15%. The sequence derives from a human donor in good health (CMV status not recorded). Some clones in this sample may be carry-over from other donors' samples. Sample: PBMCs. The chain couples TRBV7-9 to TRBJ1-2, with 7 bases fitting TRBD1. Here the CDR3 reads CASSNIYRGRTEKLGYTF. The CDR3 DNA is TGTGCCAGCAGCAACATATACAGGGGTCGGACCGAAAAACTCGGCTACACCTTC.